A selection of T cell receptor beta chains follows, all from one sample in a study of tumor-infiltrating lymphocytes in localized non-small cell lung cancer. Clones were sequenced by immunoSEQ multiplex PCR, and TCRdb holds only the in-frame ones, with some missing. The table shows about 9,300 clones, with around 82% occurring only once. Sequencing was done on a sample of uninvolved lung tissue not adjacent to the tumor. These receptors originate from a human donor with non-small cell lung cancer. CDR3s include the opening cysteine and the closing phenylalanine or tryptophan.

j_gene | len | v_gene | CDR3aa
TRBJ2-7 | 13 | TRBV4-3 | CASSQAGADEQYF
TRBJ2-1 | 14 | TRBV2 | CAISRGGAFSEQFF
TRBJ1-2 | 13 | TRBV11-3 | CASSLAVDGGHTF
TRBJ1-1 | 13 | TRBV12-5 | CASGRLTRTEAFF
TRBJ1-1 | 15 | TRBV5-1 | CASSSGQGLNTEAFF
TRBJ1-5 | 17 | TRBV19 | CASSPRTGTASNQPQHF
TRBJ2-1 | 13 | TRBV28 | CASSLGTSGEQFF
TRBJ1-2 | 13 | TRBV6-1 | CASIMDSFNGYTF
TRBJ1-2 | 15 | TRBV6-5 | CASTPAGTDLYGYTF
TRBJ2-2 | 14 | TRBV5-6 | CASRKGEYTGELFF
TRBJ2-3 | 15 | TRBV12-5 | CASGLLDRGTDTQYF
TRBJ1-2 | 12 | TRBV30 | CAWSSAVGGYTF
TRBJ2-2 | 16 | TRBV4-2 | CASSQPLAGGTGELFF
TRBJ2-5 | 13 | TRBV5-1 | CASSQDTQETQYF
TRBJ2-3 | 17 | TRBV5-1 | CASSKSADRGPADTQYF
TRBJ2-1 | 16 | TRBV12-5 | CASGLTGLSSYNEQFF
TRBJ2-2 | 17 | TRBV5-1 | CASSLRPGEGNTGELFF
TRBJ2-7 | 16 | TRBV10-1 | CASSDRLAGGLYEQYF
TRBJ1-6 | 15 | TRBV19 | CASSMMGRGRDTLHF
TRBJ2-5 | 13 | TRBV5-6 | CASSPGDRETQYF
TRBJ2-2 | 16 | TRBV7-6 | CASSRLAGTNTGELFF
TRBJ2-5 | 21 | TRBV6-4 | CASSDSPSGQGIGIARETQYF
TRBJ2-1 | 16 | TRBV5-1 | CASSLAGGTTYNEQFF
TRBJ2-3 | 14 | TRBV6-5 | CASSSRTGLDTQYF
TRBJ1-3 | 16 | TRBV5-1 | CASSSGATGAGNTIYF
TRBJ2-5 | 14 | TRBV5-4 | CASSPAQGKETQYF
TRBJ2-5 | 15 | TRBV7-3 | CASSLVPGRQETQYF
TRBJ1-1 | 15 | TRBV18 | CASSPRPAENTEAFF
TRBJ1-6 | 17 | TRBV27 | CASSPTSGTAYNSPLHF
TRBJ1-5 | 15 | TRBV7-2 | CASSLDASPSRPQHF
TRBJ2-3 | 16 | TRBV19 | CASSKGTSPNTDTQYF
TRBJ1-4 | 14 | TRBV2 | CASSGNYPLEKLFF
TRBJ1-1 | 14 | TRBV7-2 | CASNLGGVTNEAFF
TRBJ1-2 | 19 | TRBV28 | CASSLARDVFRLRDYGYTF
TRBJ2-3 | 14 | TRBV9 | CASSVEGSPDTQYF
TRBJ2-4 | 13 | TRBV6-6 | CASGLAGGNIQYF
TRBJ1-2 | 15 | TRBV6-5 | CASSLNQGPHRGYTF
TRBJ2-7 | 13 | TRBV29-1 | CSVGDRLPGEQYF
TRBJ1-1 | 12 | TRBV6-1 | CASSEWTRMAFF
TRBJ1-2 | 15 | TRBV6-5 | CASKNLREAVYGYTF
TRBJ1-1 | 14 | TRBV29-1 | CSVEDMGSNTEAFF
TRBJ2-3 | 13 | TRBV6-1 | CASTSGGTDTQYF
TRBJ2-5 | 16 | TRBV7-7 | CASSRTSGGALETQYF
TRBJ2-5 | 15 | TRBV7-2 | CASSLELAGGETQYF
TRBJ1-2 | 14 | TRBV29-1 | CSVEGWTGRHGYTF
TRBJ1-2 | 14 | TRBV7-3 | CASSPGGSNYGYTF
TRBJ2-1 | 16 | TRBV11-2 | CASSPRQGTFYNEQFF
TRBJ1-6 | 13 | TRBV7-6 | CASSRDLRSPLHF
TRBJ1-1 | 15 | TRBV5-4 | CASSLGLGVGTEAFF
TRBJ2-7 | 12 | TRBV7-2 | CASSFQGYEQYF
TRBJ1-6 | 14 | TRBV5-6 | CASSRQMSGSPLHF
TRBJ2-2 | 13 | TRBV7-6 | CASSRFGTGELFF
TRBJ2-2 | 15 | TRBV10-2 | CASSTSGGAAGELFF
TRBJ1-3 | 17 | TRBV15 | CATSLRDRAFSGNTIYF
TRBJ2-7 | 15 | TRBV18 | CASSVLGQGVYEQYF
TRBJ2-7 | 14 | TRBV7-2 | CASSVVREYGEQYF
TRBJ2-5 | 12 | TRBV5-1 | CASSRDLETQYF
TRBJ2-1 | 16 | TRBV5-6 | CASSLVRASGGGQQFF
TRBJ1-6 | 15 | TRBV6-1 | CASSEARRASSPLHF
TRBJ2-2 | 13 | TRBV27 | CASTGVNTGELFF